This is a list of T cell receptor beta chains from one sample in a study of blood T cell repertoires in COVID-19. The assay was immunoSEQ multiplex PCR, and TCRdb's table has in-frame clones only and misses some. The table has about 240,000 clones, around 84% seen once; the top ten hold more than 6.5%. The specimen sequenced was peripheral blood. Receptor source: a woman between 65 and 79 years old with active or convalescent COVID-19. Both conserved end residues are part of each CDR3. A D gene is named only where the DNA matches it firmly. Clone size is shown for a subset of rows, as once, few, many or a class of expanded clone.

j_gene | d_gene | v_gene | abundance | CDR3aa | CDR3nt
TRBJ2-5 | TRBD1 | TRBV6-2/TRBV6-3 | NA | CASSYGRGLETQYF | TGTGCCAGCAGTTACGGAAGGGGGCTGGAGACCCAGTACTTC
TRBJ2-7 | NA | TRBV7-6 | NA | CASSLAPQGGGEQYF | TGTGCCAGCAGCTTAGCGCCTCAGGGGGGAGGCGAGCAGTACTTC
TRBJ1-5 | NA | TRBV27 | NA | CASRGQGNQPQHF | TGTGCCAGCAGAGGGCAGGGAAATCAGCCCCAGCATTTT
TRBJ1-2 | NA | TRBV4-1 | NA | CASSHGQQDGYTF | TGCGCCAGCAGCCATGGTCAGCAGGATGGCTACACCTTC
TRBJ1-6 | NA | TRBV11-2 | NA | CASSQAYLGPLHF | TGTGCCAGCAGCCAAGCGTATTTGGGACCCCTCCACTTT
TRBJ1-1 | NA | TRBV7-8 | NA | CASSSTEPTNTEAFF | TGTGCCAGCAGTTCCACGGAGCCCACGAACACTGAAGCTTTCTTT
TRBJ2-2 | TRBD2 | TRBV6-2/TRBV6-3 | NA | CASSLAGGQFANTGELFF | TGTGCCAGCAGTTTAGCGGGGGGCCAGTTCGCGAACACCGGGGAGCTGTTTTTT
TRBJ2-4 | TRBD2 | TRBV6-2/TRBV6-3 | NA | CASSYELAVLGDIQYF | TGTGCCAGCAGTTACGAGCTAGCGGTCTTAGGGGACATTCAGTACTTC
TRBJ1-3 | NA | TRBV14 | NA | CASSRTAGNTIYF | TGTGCCAGCAGCCGAACAGCTGGAAACACCATATATTTT
TRBJ1-2 | NA | TRBV2 | few | CASRGEGSGYTF | TGTGCCAGCAGAGGCGAAGGGAGCGGCTACACCTTC
TRBJ2-1 | NA | TRBV6-6 | NA | CASSPPGGGVAYNEQFF | TGTGCCAGCAGTCCCCCTGGCGGGGGCGTTGCCTACAATGAGCAGTTCTTC
TRBJ2-5 | TRBD2 | TRBV7-2 | NA | CASSFFGGTQETQYF | TGTGCCAGCAGCTTCTTCGGGGGGACCCAAGAGACCCAGTACTTC
TRBJ1-1 | NA | TRBV5-1 | NA | CASSPNRNTEAFF | TGCGCCAGCAGCCCGAACAGGAACACTGAAGCTTTCTTT
TRBJ1-2 | TRBD1 | TRBV20-1 | NA | CSASKDRGGGYTF | TGCAGTGCTAGTAAAGACAGGGGCGGGGGCTACACCTTC
TRBJ1-2 | TRBD1 | TRBV19 | few | CASTSGSQGDGYTF | TGTGCCAGTACCTCCGGGAGTCAGGGGGACGGCTACACCTTC
TRBJ2-4 | NA | TRBV19 | NA | CASSLSSGTKNIQYF | TGTGCCAGTAGTCTCTCCTCGGGTACTAAAAACATTCAGTACTTC
TRBJ2-5 | TRBD1 | TRBV18 | NA | CASSPGQGARQETQYF | TGTGCCAGCTCACCCGGACAGGGGGCGAGACAAGAGACCCAGTACTTC
TRBJ1-2 | NA | TRBV5-6 | NA | CASSQQVNYGYTF | TGTGCCAGCAGCCAACAGGTTAACTATGGCTACACCTTC
TRBJ1-3 | NA | TRBV4-2 | few | CASSRAPPGGANTIYF | TGTGCCAGCAGCCGGGCACCACCTGGAGGCGCAAACACCATATATTTT
TRBJ2-1 | NA | TRBV11-2 | NA | CASSFDRHEQFF | TGTGCCAGCAGCTTCGACAGGCATGAGCAGTTCTTC
TRBJ2-7 | TRBD1 | TRBV11-2 | NA | CASSVNTGTGVLTPYEQYF | TGTGCCAGCAGCGTGAATACCGGGACAGGGGTCCTAACTCCTTACGAGCAGTACTTC
TRBJ2-1 | TRBD2 | TRBV4-1 | NA | CASSQALAGLSSYNEQFF | TGCGCCAGCAGCCAAGCTCTAGCGGGGTTGAGCTCCTACAATGAGCAGTTCTTC
TRBJ1-2 | NA | TRBV7-2 | once | CASSPSGGTTYGYTF | TGTGCCAGCAGCCCTAGTGGAGGGACTACCTATGGCTACACCTTC
TRBJ1-1 | TRBD1 | TRBV6-5 | NA | CASSRGQSGTEAFF | TGTGCCAGCTCCAGGGGGCAATCGGGCACTGAAGCTTTCTTT
TRBJ1-1 | NA | TRBV18 | NA | CASSQDRNTEAFF | TGTGCCAGCTCACAAGACAGGAACACTGAAGCTTTCTTT
TRBJ2-2 | NA | TRBV3-1/TRBV3-2 | NA | CASSKQGKRKTGELFF | TGTGCCAGCTCCAAACAGGGCAAGAGGAAGACCGGGGAGCTGTTTTTT
TRBJ1-2 | NA | TRBV29-1 | few | CSVEVDSIYGYTF | TGCAGCGTTGAAGTGGACTCGATCTATGGCTACACCTTC
TRBJ1-6 | NA | TRBV6-2/TRBV6-3 | NA | CASSVPDSRNSPLHF | TGTGCCAGCAGCGTACCCGATTCGCGTAATTCACCCCTCCACTTT
TRBJ1-1 | TRBD1 | TRBV6-6 | NA | CASSPQGEQAFF | TGTGCCAGCAGTCCCCAGGGGGAGCAAGCTTTCTTT
TRBJ1-2 | TRBD1 | TRBV7-2 | NA | CASSEQGYRGYTF | TGTGCCAGCAGCGAACAGGGGTATAGAGGCTACACCTTC
TRBJ1-4 | NA | TRBV7-8 | NA | CASSLARRKGTRGEKLFF | TGTGCCAGCAGCTTAGCGCGGAGGAAGGGCACTAGAGGGGAAAAACTGTTTTTT
TRBJ1-3 | TRBD1 | TRBV5-1 | NA | CASSLQTGDHGNTIYF | TGCGCCAGCAGCTTACAAACAGGGGACCATGGAAACACCATATATTTT
TRBJ1-1 | NA | TRBV5-4 | NA | CASSFQNTEAFF | TGTGCCAGCAGCTTTCAGAACACTGAAGCTTTCTTT
TRBJ2-1 | TRBD2 | TRBV2 | once | CASAGGPRRNEQFF | TGTGCCTCGGCGGGGGGTCCCCGACGCAATGAGCAGTTCTTC
TRBJ1-2 | NA | TRBV6-6 | NA | CASKPQEGTNYGYTF | TGTGCCAGCAAACCCCAGGAGGGTACTAACTATGGCTACACCTTC
TRBJ2-3 | TRBD1 | TRBV19 | NA | CASSTHVGTAPDTQYF | TGTGCCAGTAGTACGCACGTCGGGACAGCGCCAGATACGCAGTATTTT
TRBJ1-3 | NA | TRBV12-3/TRBV12-4 | NA | CASIYSSGNTIYF | TGTGCCAGCATCTACAGCTCTGGAAACACCATATATTTT
TRBJ2-1 | TRBD2 | TRBV6-2/TRBV6-3 | NA | CASSGLAASYNEQFF | TGTGCCAGCAGTGGACTAGCGGCATCCTACAATGAGCAGTTCTTC
TRBJ2-1 | NA | TRBV29-1 | NA | CSVNPVIGSYNEQFF | TGCAGCGTCAATCCGGTAATCGGCTCCTACAATGAGCAGTTCTTC
TRBJ2-1 | NA | TRBV6-1 | NA | CASSELGYEQFF | TGTGCCAGCAGTGAACTGGGCTATGAGCAGTTCTTC
TRBJ2-7 | NA | TRBV5-6 | once | CASSPILDSLSSYEQYF | TGTGCCAGCAGCCCAATACTGGACAGCTTGAGCTCCTACGAGCAGTACTTC
TRBJ2-7 | TRBD1 | TRBV28 | NA | CASSSGQGYEQYF | TGTGCCAGCAGTTCGGGACAGGGATACGAGCAGTACTTC
TRBJ1-2 | NA | TRBV10-3 | NA | CAINPGQNAGYTF | TGTGCCATCAATCCGGGACAAAACGCGGGCTACACCTTC
TRBJ1-2 | NA | TRBV7-8 | NA | CASSPSLYGYTF | TGTGCCAGCAGCCCTTCCCTCTATGGCTACACCTTC
TRBJ1-5 | TRBD1 | TRBV24-1 | NA | CATSDPTGVDQPQHF | TGTGCCACCAGTGATCCGACAGGGGTAGACCAGCCCCAGCATTTT
TRBJ2-6 | NA | TRBV10-3 | NA | CAIEGEGANVLTF | TGTGCCATCGAGGGGGAAGGGGCCAACGTCCTGACTTTC
TRBJ2-2 | TRBD1 | TRBV11-3 | NA | CASMRTGNTGELFF | TGTGCCAGCATGAGGACAGGGAACACCGGGGAGCTGTTTTTT
TRBJ2-5 | NA | TRBV28 | NA | CASSYQGGETQYF | TGTGCCAGCAGTTACCAGGGAGGCGAGACCCAGTACTTC
TRBJ2-5 | TRBD1 | TRBV7-9 | NA | CASSLGTGETQYF | TGTGCCAGCAGCCTCGGGACAGGGGAGACCCAGTACTTC
TRBJ1-5 | NA | TRBV3-1/TRBV3-2 | NA | CASSQGRGLGQPQHF | TGTGCCAGCAGCCAGGGGAGGGGGTTAGGTCAGCCCCAGCATTTT
TRBJ2-5 | NA | TRBV14 | NA | CASSPGFQETQYF | TGTGCCAGCAGCCCTGGCTTCCAAGAGACCCAGTACTTC
TRBJ1-2 | NA | TRBV7-2 | NA | CASSLRGTFGGYTF | TGTGCCAGCAGCTTAAGGGGTACCTTCGGGGGCTACACCTTC
TRBJ1-5 | NA | TRBV7-2 | NA | CASSFRGYGQPQHF | TGTGCCAGCAGCTTTAGAGGGTATGGTCAGCCCCAGCATTTT
TRBJ1-5 | TRBD1 | TRBV5-5 | NA | CASRPDRAGRPQHF | TGTGCCAGCAGGCCGGACAGGGCGGGTCGGCCCCAGCATTTT
TRBJ1-5 | NA | TRBV19 | NA | CASSIDTGSNQPQHF | TGTGCCAGTAGTATAGACACAGGGAGCAATCAGCCCCAGCATTTT
TRBJ2-7 | NA | TRBV4-2 | NA | CASSQLGVSYEQYF | TGTGCCAGCAGTCAATTAGGGGTGTCCTACGAGCAGTACTTC
TRBJ2-4 | TRBD2 | TRBV2 | NA | CASRNPGGVQNIQYF | TGTGCCAGCAGGAACCCGGGGGGGGTCCAAAACATTCAGTACTTC
TRBJ1-2 | NA | TRBV4-3 | NA | CASSQGDNTNYGYTF | TGCGCCAGCAGCCAAGGAGACAATACTAACTATGGCTACACCTTC
TRBJ1-6 | NA | TRBV7-9 | NA | CASSLGGDSPLHF | TGTGCCAGCAGCTTAGGGGGAGATTCACCCCTCCACTTT
TRBJ2-3 | NA | TRBV5-1 | NA | CASTPGLPTDTQYF | TGCGCCAGTACTCCGGGACTTCCCACAGATACGCAGTATTTT